These 20 T cell receptor beta chains were all obtained from the same sample, sequenced in a study of CD8 T cells in Susac syndrome. When the RNA was reverse transcribed, random hexamers were used with an input of about 0.5 to 1 ug. MiXCR, run by TCRdb on the immunoSEQ multiplex PCR reads, gives a single entry per CDR3 protein. Of 150,000 to 200,000 distinct CDR3 sequences in the sample, 90% to 95% were seen once. The specimen sequenced was CD4+ T cells from PBMCs. These receptors came from a human donor with Susac syndrome.

This chain connects TRBV25-1 to TRBJ2-5, with TRBD1 matching 9 bases. Germline V gives CDR1 MGHDK, CDR2 SYGVNS. Trimming removed 5 bases from V and 5 bases from J; junction bases left unmatched: 12. The CDR3 length is 16 residues. The CDR3 bases are TGTGCCAGCAGTCTCGCGGGGACAGGGAAGGAGGAGACCCAGTACTTC. Its protein product is CASSLAGTGKEETQYF.

The chain joins TRBV5-5 to TRBJ1-1; D not resolved. The germline CDR1 and CDR2 sequences are SGHKS and YYEKEE (reference sequence). V dropped 0 bases and J dropped 10 bases, with 1 base sitting between them. The CDR3 spans 9 residues. CDR3 DNA sequence: TGTGCCAGCAGCTTGGTAGCTTTCTTT. Translating it yields CASSLVAFF.

Only one count was recorded for this clonotype. V and J are TRBV18 and TRBJ1-4, with D maybe TRBD1 (5 bases). V was pared by 6 bases and J by 2 bases, with 7 bases between. From germline, CDR1 is KGHSH and CDR2 LQKENI. This CDR3 is built from 13 residues. The CDR3 bases are TGTGCCAGCTCCGGGGCCACTAATGAAAAACTGTTTTTT. Translated: CASSGATNEKLFF. Looking up the rest from reference TRBV18 and TRBJ1-4 gives the full variable domain: NAGVMQNPRHLVRRRGQEARLRCSPMKGHSHVYWYRQLPEEGLKFMVYLQKENIIDESGMPKERFSAEFPKEGPSILRIQQVVRGDSAAYFCASSGATNEKLFFGSGTQLSVL.

The CDR3 loop is CASSLNRVVGGYTF. The CDR3 region has the DNA TGTGCCAGCAGCTTGAATCGGGTGGTCGGCGGCTACACCTTC. This sequence joins TRBV5-6 and TRBJ1-2; D ambiguous. CDR3 length: 14 residues. Looked up from germline, CDR1 is SGHDT and CDR2 is YYEEEE. The germline V and J ends were trimmed by 1 base and 8 bases, with 15 bases remaining between them.

This rearrangement joins TRBV20-1 to TRBJ1-5; D remains ambiguous. Trimming pared 4 bases from V and 3 bases from J, leaving 10 bases between. Germline V gene sequence: CDR1 DFQATT, CDR2 SNEGSKA (reference sequence). The CDR3 length is 13 residues. Written as DNA, the CDR3 is TGCAGTGCTATCGGACTTAACAATCAGCCCCAGCATTTT. It specifies CSAIGLNNQPQHF.

The V call is TRBV28, the J call TRBJ2-7; 10 bases line up with TRBD1. The germline V gene has CDR1 MDHEN and CDR2 SYDVKM. The CDR3 is made up of 15 amino acids. V dropped 5 bases and J dropped 2; count of bases not matched to a gene: 6. The CDR3, as DNA: TGTGCCAGCAGTCCACCGGGACAGGGGCCCTACGAGCAGTACTTC. Translating gives CASSPPGQGPYEQYF. Full variable domain (missing parts from reference TRBV28 and TRBJ2-7): DVKVTQSSRYLVKRTGEKVFLECVQDMDHENMFWYRQDPGLGLRLIYFSYDVKMKEKGDIPEGYSVSREKKERFSLILESASTNQTSMYLCASSPPGQGPYEQYFGPGTRLTVT.

The genes are TRBV30 and TRBJ1-1, with 8 bases aligning to TRBD1. The CDR3 extends over 12 amino acids. The trim removed 4 bases at V and 6 bases at J, leaving 4 bases unmatched. Germline V gene sequence: CDR1 GTSNPN, CDR2 SVGIG (reference sequence). The CDR3 is CAWTGGWSEAFF. CDR3 nucleotides: TGTGCCTGGACAGGGGGCTGGTCTGAAGCTTTCTTT.

The V call is TRBV20-1, the J call TRBJ1-2; D unresolved. The V gene lost 5 bases and the J gene lost 7 bases, with 11 bases spanning the gap. The length of the CDR3 is 11 residues. Germline V gives CDR1 DFQATT, CDR2 SNEGSKA (reference sequence). CDR3 DNA: TGCAGTGCTGCCCACAGTGGTGGCTACACCTTC. This codes for CSAAHSGGYTF.

This chain uses TRBV25-1 with TRBJ1-2; 7 bases line up with TRBD1. This CDR3 has 16 residues. Trimming removed 1 base from V and 6 bases from J; junction bases left unmatched: 11. In germline, CDR1 is MGHDK, CDR2 SYGVNS. The CDR3 loop is CASSESNRGVMDGYTF. DNA of the CDR3: TGTGCCAGCAGTGAATCTAACAGGGGCGTAATGGATGGCTACACCTTC.

The J gene is TRBJ2-7, the V gene TRBV6-1; 8 nucleotides align to TRBD1. The CDR3 is made up of 15 amino acids. CDR1 and CDR2 (germline): MNHNS, SASEGT. V shed 3 bases and J 1 base; nucleotides not matched to a gene: 5. The CDR3 reads CASSESRTGSYEQYF. CDR3 bases: TGTGCCAGCAGTGAGTCTCGGACAGGGTCCTACGAGCAGTACTTC.

This clonotype appeared a few times. V is TRBV7-2 and J is TRBJ2-7; TRBD1 might be the D (8 bases). This CDR3 region has 14 residues. The germline CDR1 and CDR2 sequences are SGHTA and FQGNSA. The V end was cut by 5 bases, the J end by 6 bases, with 17 bases between. CDR3 coding DNA: TGTGCCAGCAGCCCCGGACAGGGAGGGCTCGAGCAGTACTTC. It translates to CASSPGQGGLEQYF.

This chain connects TRBV2 to TRBJ2-2; 7 bases are shared with TRBD2. The length of the CDR3 is 16 residues. Trimming removed 5 bases from V and 1 base from J; junction bases left unmatched: 7. Germline loops: CDR1 SNHLY, CDR2 FYNNEI. The CDR3 coding sequence is TGTGCCAGCAGTTACGGGGGGACGGGGAACACCGGGGAGCTGTTTTTT. Amino acid sequence: CASSYGGTGNTGELFF.

The chain has TRBV20-1 and TRBJ2-1, with a weak D call TRBD2 (7 bases). From germline, CDR1 is DFQATT and CDR2 SNEGSKA (reference sequence). V was shortened by 1 base and J by 2 bases, with 12 bases between the two germline ends. There are 15 residues in the CDR3. CDR3 sequence (DNA): TGCAGTGCTAGAGGACCGGGGGGCACCTACAATGAGCAGTTCTTC. Amino acids: CSARGPGGTYNEQFF.

This clonotype was observed once. The rearrangement uses TRBV24-1 and TRBJ1-5; 11 positions match TRBD1. The ends lost 4 bases at V and 4 bases at J; junction bases unmatched: 2. The CDR3 covers 15 residues. Germline CDR1 and CDR2: KGHDR and SFDVKD. The CDR3 here is CATSDGTGGNQPQHF. The CDR3 DNA follows: TGTGCCACCAGTGACGGGACAGGGGGGAATCAGCCCCAGCATTTT.

The chain combines TRBV2 with TRBJ2-1, with 9 bases aligning to TRBD1. The CDR3 totals 12 residues. Looked up from germline, CDR1 is SNHLY and CDR2 is FYNNEI. J gave up 7 bases and V 11 bases, and 6 bases lay outside the gene matches. The chain's CDR3 is CAGRGQGNEQFF. For the CDR3, the DNA is TGTGCCGGAAGGGGACAGGGTAATGAGCAGTTCTTC.

The chain is built from TRBV25-1 and TRBJ2-1; weak D call: TRBD2 (6 bases). Trimming stripped 10 bases from V and 6 bases from J, with 16 bases between. The germline V gene has CDR1 MGHDK and CDR2 SYGVNS. The CDR3 totals 13 residues. CDR3 residues: CATSYGGPNEQFF. CDR3 in DNA: TGTGCCACTTCTTACGGGGGACCCAATGAGCAGTTCTTC.

The chain uses TRBV20-1 and TRBJ2-7, with a weak D call TRBD1 (6 bases). There are 14 residues in the CDR3. V lost 1 base, J lost 4 bases, and 14 bases lay in between. The germline gives CDR1 DFQATT, CDR2 SNEGSKA (reference sequence). Written as DNA, the CDR3 is TGCAGTGCTAGAGGGACAGACCCCCCTTACGAGCAGTACTTC. This codes for CSARGTDPPYEQYF.

The rearrangement links TRBV4-3 to TRBJ2-2, with TRBD1 matching over 8 bases. The CDR3 covers 17 residues. The V gene end was trimmed by 1 base and the J gene end by 6 bases; junction bases not matched to a gene: 10. From germline, CDR1 is LGHNA and CDR2 YSLEER. CDR3 sequence reads: CASSQGGTGVVAGELFF. The CDR3 DNA reads as TGCGCCAGCAGCCAAGGCGGGACAGGCGTTGTAGCCGGGGAGCTGTTTTTT.

This chain links TRBV20-1 with TRBJ1-1, with D maybe TRBD1 (6 bases). CDR3 size: 14 residues. Trimming took off 5 bases at V and 1 base at J, with 14 bases between the two ends. Germline V lookup: CDR1 DFQATT, CDR2 SNEGSKA (reference sequence). The CDR3 sequence is CSAQGGQTNTEAFF. In nucleotides, the CDR3 is TGCAGTGCTCAAGGGGGGCAGACGAACACTGAAGCTTTCTTT.

The chain recombines TRBV5-1 with TRBJ2-5; D may be TRBD1 (5 bases). Trimming removed 2 bases at V and 5 bases at J, with 13 bases between. CDR3 length: 14 amino acids. Per germline, CDR1 SGHRS and CDR2 YFSETQ. The CDR3 bases are TGCGCCAGCAGCTTCATGGACAAGGAGGAGACCCAGTACTTC. Protein product: CASSFMDKEETQYF.